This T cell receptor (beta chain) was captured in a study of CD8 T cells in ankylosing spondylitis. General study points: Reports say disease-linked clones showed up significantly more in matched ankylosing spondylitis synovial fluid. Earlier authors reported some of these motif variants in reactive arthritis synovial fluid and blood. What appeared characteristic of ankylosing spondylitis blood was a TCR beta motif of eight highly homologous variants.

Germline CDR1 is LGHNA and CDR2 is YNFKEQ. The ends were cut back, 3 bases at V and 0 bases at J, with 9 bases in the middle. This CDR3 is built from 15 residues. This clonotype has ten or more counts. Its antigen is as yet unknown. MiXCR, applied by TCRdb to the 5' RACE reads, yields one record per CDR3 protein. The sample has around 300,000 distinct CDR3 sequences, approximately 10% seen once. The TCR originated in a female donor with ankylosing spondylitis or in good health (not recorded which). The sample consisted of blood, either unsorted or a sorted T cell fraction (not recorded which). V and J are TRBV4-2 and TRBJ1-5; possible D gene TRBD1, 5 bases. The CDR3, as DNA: TGTGCCAGCAGCCAGACGGGGGTTAGCAATCAGCCCCAGCATTTT. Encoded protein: CASSQTGVSNQPQHF.